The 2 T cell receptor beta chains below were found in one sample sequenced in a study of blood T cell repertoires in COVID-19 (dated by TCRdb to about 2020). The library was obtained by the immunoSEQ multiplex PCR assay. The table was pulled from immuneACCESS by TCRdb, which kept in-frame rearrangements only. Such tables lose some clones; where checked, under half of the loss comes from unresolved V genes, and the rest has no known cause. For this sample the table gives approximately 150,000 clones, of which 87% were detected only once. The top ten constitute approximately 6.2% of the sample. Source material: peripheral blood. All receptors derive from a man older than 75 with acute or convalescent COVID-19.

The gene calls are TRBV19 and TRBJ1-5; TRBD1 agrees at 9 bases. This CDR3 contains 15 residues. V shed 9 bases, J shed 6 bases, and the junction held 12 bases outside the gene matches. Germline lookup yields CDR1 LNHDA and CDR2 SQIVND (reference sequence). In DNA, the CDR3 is TGTGCCAGCTCCACGGGACAGGGCAAAGGTCAGCCCCAGCATTTT. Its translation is CASSTGQGKGQPQHF.

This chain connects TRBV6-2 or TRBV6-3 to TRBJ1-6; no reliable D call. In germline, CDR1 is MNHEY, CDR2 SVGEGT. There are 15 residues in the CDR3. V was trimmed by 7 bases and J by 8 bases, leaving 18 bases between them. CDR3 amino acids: CASTPSGPIHSPLHF. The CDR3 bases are TGTGCCAGCACCCCCAGTGGGCCGATTCATTCACCCCTCCACTTT.